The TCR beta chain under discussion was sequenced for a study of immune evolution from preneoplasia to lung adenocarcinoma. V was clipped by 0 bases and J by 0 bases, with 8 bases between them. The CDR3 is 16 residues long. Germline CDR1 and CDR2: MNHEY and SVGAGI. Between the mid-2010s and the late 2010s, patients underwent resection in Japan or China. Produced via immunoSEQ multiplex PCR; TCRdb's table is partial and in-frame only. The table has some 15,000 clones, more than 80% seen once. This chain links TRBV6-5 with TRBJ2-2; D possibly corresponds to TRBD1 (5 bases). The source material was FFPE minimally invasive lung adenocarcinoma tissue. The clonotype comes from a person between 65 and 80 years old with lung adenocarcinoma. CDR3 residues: CASSYSIRANTGELFF. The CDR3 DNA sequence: TGTGCCAGCAGTTACTCGATCAGGGCGAACACCGGGGAGCTGTTTTTT.